This T cell receptor (beta chain) was retrieved from a study of cytomegalovirus exposure and HLA in healthy donors. Study-level background: Sequencing of about 200 million T cells in an earlier analysis found around 120 million unique TCR beta sequences.

Study results and limitations: Several of the most significant clusters were apparently associated with common viral pathogens in a later analysis. One variant, a missense change in DCLRE1C, was linked in a later analysis to TCR beta V- and J-gene trimming.

This clone came up a few times. Its cognate antigen is unknown. The CDR3 extends over 11 amino acids. Germline V gene sequence: CDR1 SGHNT, CDR2 YYREEE (reference sequence). Trimming removed 2 bases at V and 6 bases at J, with 6 bases between. Use of 60 Vbeta and 13 Jbeta primers characterized the PCR. Produced via immunoSEQ multiplex PCR; TCRdb's table is partial and in-frame only. Among about 73,000 clones listed, about 75% were seen once. This sequence originates from a man in his sixties or seventies in good health and CMV-seronegative. The sample taken for sequencing was PBMCs. V gene TRBV5-4 combines with J gene TRBJ2-7, with D hard to call. The CDR3 nucleotides read TGTGCCAGCAGCTTTGGAGTCGAGCAGTACTTC. Its translation: CASSFGVEQYF.